The next 23 T cell receptor beta chains were all read from a single sample in a study of T-cell reconstitution after alpha-beta-depleted transplantation in children (dated by TCRdb to the mid-2010s). The method behind the library was PCR. TCRdb shows the sequencer as Illumina HiSeq 2500. TCR libraries were prepared with molecular barcoding, using unique molecular identifiers to normalize TCRbeta repertoire quantification. The raw public data were reprocessed by TCRdb itself: fastp quality trimming at Q25, MiXCR clonotype calling, in-frame beta chains only. Identical CDR3 protein sequences are pooled into one entry, listed with their most common genes and DNA. This sample has over 70,000 distinct CDR3 sequences in its table, and about 8% of those were observed once. The top ten constitute under 8% of the sample. This specimen consisted of PBMCs from the stem cell graft donor, obtained from the stem cell graft. The receptor set was obtained from a human donor who donated a stem cell graft to a child with congenital amegakaryocytic thrombocytopenia.

At least ten counts were recorded for this clonotype. V is TRBV4-3 and J is TRBJ2-7, with D possibly matching TRBD1 (5 bases). The germline V gene has CDR1 LGHNA and CDR2 YSLEER. This CDR3 has 14 residues. Trimming pared 8 bases from V and 5 bases from J, leaving 19 bases between. The CDR3 DNA is TGCGCCAGCTCTAAAGGTCAGGGCGAAGACGAGCAGTACTTC. Translating gives CASSKGQGEDEQYF.

V usage is TRBV7-9 and J usage is TRBJ2-3; D might be TRBD1 (6 bases). Between the trimmed V and J ends, which lost 5 bases and 2 bases, there was a span of 8 bases. This CDR3 spans 13 amino acids. Looked up from germline, CDR1 is SEHNR and CDR2 is FQNEAQ (reference sequence). CDR3 nucleotide sequence: TGTGCCAGCAGCGTGGGGGCCACAGATACGCAGTATTTT. Its protein product is CASSVGATDTQYF.

In its sample, this clonotype was seen many times. V and J are TRBV5-5 and TRBJ1-1, with D tentatively TRBD1 (6 bases). This CDR3 spans 15 amino acids. The germline V gene encodes CDR1 SGHKS and CDR2 YYEKEE (reference sequence). Trimming took off 4 bases at V and 4 bases at J, with 17 bases between the two ends. Written as DNA, the CDR3 is TGTGCCAGCAGCCCGGAAACACAGGGTTTCACTGAAGCTTTCTTT. Translated, it gives CASSPETQGFTEAFF.

This clonotype occurred many times. In DNA, the CDR3 is TGTGCCAGCTCACCACCAAGAGTCGGGTCCGGGGAGCTGTTTTTT. It codes for CASSPPRVGSGELFF. This rearrangement joins TRBV18 to TRBJ2-2, with D unresolved. The length of the CDR3 is 15 residues. Trimming stripped 0 bases from V and 6 bases from J, with 11 bases between. Germline V lookup: CDR1 KGHSH, CDR2 LQKENI.

This clonotype was recorded at least ten times. The chain uses TRBV7-2 and TRBJ1-3; TRBD1 matches at 9 bases. Germline CDR1 reads SGHTA; CDR2 reads FQGNSA. Trimming removed 3 bases from V and 0 bases from J; junction bases left unmatched: 3. The CDR3 is made up of 16 amino acids. The CDR3 protein is CASSLTGGNSGNTIYF. The CDR3 region has the DNA TGTGCCAGCAGCTTGACAGGGGGGAACTCTGGAAACACCATATATTTT.

This clonotype was detected ten times or more. The rearrangement uses TRBV27 and TRBJ2-7, with D uncertain. With 2 bases removed from V and 2 bases from J, the gap between germline ends came to 10 bases. The CDR3 loop spans 14 amino acids. Germline values: CDR1 MNHEY, CDR2 SMNVEV (reference sequence). CDR3 loop: CASSLPGMPYEQYF. The CDR3 DNA follows: TGTGCCAGCAGTTTACCCGGAATGCCCTACGAGCAGTACTTC.

This clonotype showed up many times. This sequence joins TRBV3-1 and TRBJ2-1; D possibly corresponds to TRBD1 (6 bases). The CDR3 runs to 14 residues. The V end was cut by 1 base, the J end by 4 bases, with 8 bases between. Germline CDR1 reads LGHDT; CDR2 reads YNNKEL (reference sequence). CDR3 in amino acids: CASSQGRGYNEQFF. The CDR3 DNA is TGTGCCAGCAGCCAAGGCAGGGGATACAATGAGCAGTTCTTC.

This clonotype has a count of ten or more. The V call is TRBV7-9, the J call TRBJ2-2; the D is unclear. This CDR3 has 12 amino acids. Trimming stripped 3 bases from V and 7 bases from J, with 6 bases between. From germline, CDR1 is SEHNR and CDR2 FQNEAQ (reference sequence). The CDR3: CASSLPGGELFF. Here the CDR3 DNA reads TGTGCCAGCAGCTTGCCGGGCGGGGAGCTGTTTTTT.

The chain links TRBV20-1 to TRBJ2-1; TRBD2 might be the D (6 bases). The CDR3 spans 17 residues. The V gene's germline CDR1 is DFQATT and CDR2 SNEGSKA (reference sequence). V lost 0 bases, J lost 0 bases, and 15 bases lay in between. The CDR3 region has the DNA TGCAGTGCTAGAGATATGGAGCGGGTGAGCTCCTACAATGAGCAGTTCTTC. Amino acid sequence: CSARDMERVSSYNEQFF.

There are many counts of this clonotype. The chain carries TRBV7-2 and TRBJ2-5; 8 bases are a match to TRBD2. Losses at the gene ends were 5 bases for V and 5 bases for J; bases not matched to a gene: 7. The CDR3 runs to 14 residues. Per the germline V gene, CDR1 is SGHTA and CDR2 is FQGNSA. The CDR3 nucleotides read TGTGCCAGCAGCCCGGATAGCGGGATGGAGACCCAGTACTTC. As protein: CASSPDSGMETQYF.

This CDR3 is CAISRELAGAGDEQFF. CDR3 coding DNA: TGTGCCATCAGTCGTGAACTAGCGGGAGCTGGCGATGAGCAGTTCTTC. The chain has TRBV10-3 and TRBJ2-1; 11 positions agree with TRBD2. The CDR3 extends over 16 amino acids. Unmatched junction bases numbered 11, after V lost 5 bases and J lost 8 bases. Looked up from germline, CDR1 is ENHRY and CDR2 is SYGVKD.

Many counts were recorded for this clonotype. J is TRBJ1-3 and V is TRBV4-3; D possibly corresponds to TRBD1 (6 bases). With 0 bases removed from V and 4 bases from J, the gap between germline ends came to 13 bases. Germline V gene sequence: CDR1 LGHNA, CDR2 YSLEER. This CDR3 comprises 16 residues. CDR3 sequence reads: CASSQERGLGGNTIYF. CDR3 coding DNA: TGCGCCAGCAGCCAAGAGCGGGGGCTAGGAGGAAACACCATATATTTT.

This clonotype was counted between two and nine times. The V call is TRBV3-1, the J call TRBJ2-7; 8 nucleotides agree with TRBD2. V trimming: 0 bases; J trimming: 5 bases; junction bases outside the gene matches: 15. Germline lookup yields CDR1 LGHDT and CDR2 YNNKEL (reference sequence). The CDR3 spans 18 residues. CDR3 region: CASSQDIGASGFLNEQYF. As DNA, the CDR3 is TGTGCCAGCAGCCAAGATATCGGGGCTAGCGGGTTTCTTAACGAGCAGTACTTC.

This clonotype turned up a few times. This sequence joins TRBV18 and TRBJ1-1, with D tentatively TRBD1 (5 bases). Germline CDR1 KGHSH, CDR2 LQKENI. Trimming removed 3 bases at V and 6 bases at J, with 17 bases between. The CDR3 contains 15 residues. In DNA form, the CDR3 reads TGTGCCAGCTCACCCTCGGATAAAAGGGGACCTGAAGCTTTCTTT. Translating gives CASSPSDKRGPEAFF.

This clonotype was found many times. The J gene is TRBJ2-7, the V gene TRBV24-1; D ambiguous. The CDR3 runs to 13 residues. V dropped 3 bases and J dropped 3 bases, with 8 bases sitting between them. Germline-derived CDR1 and CDR2 are KGHDR and SFDVKD. In DNA, the CDR3 is TGTGCCACCAGTGATGCAGCAGACTACGAGCAGTACTTC. It translates to CATSDAADYEQYF.

This clonotype was counted at least ten times. The chain combines TRBV5-1 with TRBJ2-7; D might be TRBD1 (5 bases). CDR3 length: 15 amino acids. Germline V gene sequence: CDR1 SGHRS, CDR2 YFSETQ. V was shortened by 4 bases and J by 3 bases, with 17 bases between the two germline ends. CDR3 region: CASSETVISYYEQYF. CDR3 nucleotide sequence: TGCGCCAGCAGCGAGACAGTAATATCCTACTACGAGCAGTACTTC.

The V gene is TRBV11-2, the J gene TRBJ2-3; D is unresolved. This CDR3 has 13 amino acids. Trimming pared 5 bases from V and 0 bases from J, leaving 6 bases between. Germline lookup yields CDR1 SGHAT and CDR2 FQNNGV. CDR3 protein: CASSRLSTDTQYF. CDR3 coding DNA: TGTGCCAGCAGCCGTCTGAGCACAGATACGCAGTATTTT.

This clonotype was seen repeatedly, ten times or more. This chain uses TRBV3-1 with TRBJ1-5; D might be TRBD1 (5 bases). The CDR3 consists of 17 residues. V was pared by 0 bases and J by 4 bases, with 16 bases between. Per the germline V gene, CDR1 is LGHDT and CDR2 is YNNKEL (reference sequence). In DNA form, the CDR3 reads TGTGCCAGCAGCCAAGATTTGCCCGGGGGGGATAATCAGCCCCAGCATTTT. It translates to CASSQDLPGGDNQPQHF. Full variable domain (missing parts from reference TRBV3-1 and TRBJ1-5): DTAVSQTPKYLVTQMGNDKSIKCEQNLGHDTMYWYKQDSKKFLKIMFSYNNKELIINETVPNRFSPKSPDKAHLNLHINSLELGDSAVYFCASSQDLPGGDNQPQHFGDGTRLSIL.

The rearrangement joins TRBV6-2 or TRBV6-3 to TRBJ2-1; D might be TRBD1 (6 bases). The CDR3 is 17 residues long. From germline, CDR1 is MNHEY and CDR2 SVGEGT. V was shortened by 5 bases and J by 3 bases, with 20 bases between the two germline ends. Written as DNA, the CDR3 is TGTGCCAGCAGTCCTTCAGACAGGCCCCGGGGCTACAATGAGCAGTTCTTC. Translating it yields CASSPSDRPRGYNEQFF.

With respect to this clonotype: Since a much larger clone is just one base distant, this may be a read error. The J gene is TRBJ2-6, the V gene TRBV5-4; no definite D call. The CDR3 loop spans 14 amino acids. Germline V gene data show CDR1 as SGHNT and CDR2 as YYREEE (reference sequence). The CDR3 coding sequence is TGTGCCATCAGCTTTCCCTCTGGGGCCAACGTCCTGACTTTC. This translates into CAISFPSGANVLTF.

The table lists this clonotype with many counts. The V and J genes are TRBV5-1 and TRBJ1-1; 11 nucleotides agree with TRBD1. Germline CDR1 and CDR2: SGHRS and YFSETQ. Unmatched junction bases numbered 5, after V lost 0 bases and J lost 7 bases. This CDR3 has 15 residues. CDR3 residues: CASSLAGTGGGEAFF. CDR3 coding DNA: TGCGCCAGCAGCTTGGCCGGGACAGGGGGAGGTGAAGCTTTCTTT.

This CDR3 is CASLGQPIGGEQYF. For the CDR3, the DNA is TGTGCCAGCCTAGGACAGCCTATTGGGGGAGAGCAGTACTTC. The chain recombines TRBV2 with TRBJ2-7, with D perhaps TRBD1 (6 bases). Deletions cut 8 bases from V and 7 bases from J, with 21 bases between. CDR1 and CDR2 from the germline V gene are SNHLY and FYNNEI. This CDR3 comprises 14 residues.

The genes are TRBV28 and TRBJ1-3; the D gene is possibly TRBD1 (5 bases). This CDR3 is built from 17 residues. The V end lost 2 bases, the J end lost 1 base, and 15 bases lay between the germline ends. Germline V gene data show CDR1 as MDHEN and CDR2 as SYDVKM. The CDR3 coding sequence is TGTGCCAGCAGTTTAGGGGGGGGGGGTTCGTCTGGAAACACCATATATTTT. This sequence encodes CASSLGGGGSSGNTIYF.